The entry that follows covers one TCR beta chain sequence. In the original workflow: Reference gene primers were amplified, and this amplification served to estimate nucleated cell counts. The method was immunoSEQ multiplex PCR; TCRdb's version includes in-frame clones alone and lacks a portion of them. The V and J calls and the clone size are those of that table, but D and trimming were determined from the DNA. This sample has a few hundred thousand clones, with approximately 85% found just once. These data originate in a study of blood T cell repertoires in COVID-19. As for the study in general: The United States, Italy and Spain supplied acute and convalescent COVID-19 samples. PBMCs, B-cell-depleted T cells, or T cells provided the cDNA or gDNA that made up the material.

The origin of this receptor is a human donor in a cohort sampled during active COVID-19. Sample: peripheral blood.

CDR3 nucleotides: TGTGCCAGCAGCCCCCGGGACAGGGGTTTCGAAAAACTGTTTTTT. Translation gives CASSPRDRGFEKLFF. The chain combines TRBV5-5 with TRBJ1-4; 10 nucleotides match TRBD1. Germline V lookup: CDR1 SGHKS, CDR2 YYEKEE (reference sequence). CDR3 length: 15 residues. Germline trimming cut 4 bases from V and 8 bases from J; bases unmatched to any gene: 8.